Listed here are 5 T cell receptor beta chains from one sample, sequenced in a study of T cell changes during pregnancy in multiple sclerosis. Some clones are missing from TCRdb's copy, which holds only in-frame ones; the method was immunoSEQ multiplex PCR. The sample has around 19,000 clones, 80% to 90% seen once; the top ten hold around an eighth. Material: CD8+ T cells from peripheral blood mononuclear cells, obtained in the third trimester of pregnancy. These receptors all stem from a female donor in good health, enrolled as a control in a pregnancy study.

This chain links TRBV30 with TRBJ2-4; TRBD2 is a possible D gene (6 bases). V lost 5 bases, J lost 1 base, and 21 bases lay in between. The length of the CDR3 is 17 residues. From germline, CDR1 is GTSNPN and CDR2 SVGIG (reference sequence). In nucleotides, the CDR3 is TGTGCCTGGCAGGGACCTTGGGGGGAAGTGGCCAAAAACATTCAGTACTTC. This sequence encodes CAWQGPWGEVAKNIQYF.

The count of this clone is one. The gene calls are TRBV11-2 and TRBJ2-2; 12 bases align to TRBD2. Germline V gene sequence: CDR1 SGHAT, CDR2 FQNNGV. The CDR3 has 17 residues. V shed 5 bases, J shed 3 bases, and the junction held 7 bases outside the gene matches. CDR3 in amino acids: CASSPGLAGSHTGELFF. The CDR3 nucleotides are TGTGCCAGCAGCCCGGGACTAGCGGGTTCCCACACCGGGGAGCTGTTTTTT.

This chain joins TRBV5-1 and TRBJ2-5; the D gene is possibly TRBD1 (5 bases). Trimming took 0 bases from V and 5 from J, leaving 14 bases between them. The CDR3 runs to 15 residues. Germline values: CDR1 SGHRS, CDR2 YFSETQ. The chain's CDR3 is CASSLALGKGETQYF. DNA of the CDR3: TGCGCCAGCAGCTTGGCCTTGGGGAAGGGGGAGACCCAGTACTTC.

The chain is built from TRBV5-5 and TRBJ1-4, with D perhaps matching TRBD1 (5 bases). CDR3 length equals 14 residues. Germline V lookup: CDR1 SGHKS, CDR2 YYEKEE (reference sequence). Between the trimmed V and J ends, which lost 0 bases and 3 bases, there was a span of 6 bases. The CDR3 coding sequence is TGTGCCAGCAGCTTGGGGGGCCCTAATGAAAAACTGTTTTTT. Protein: CASSLGGPNEKLFF. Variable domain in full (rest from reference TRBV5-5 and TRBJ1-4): DAGVTQSPTHLIKTRGQQVTLRCSPISGHKSVSWYQQVLGQGPQFIFQYYEKEERGRGNFPDRFSARQFPNYSSELNVNALLLGDSALYLCASSLGGPNEKLFFGSGTQLSVL.

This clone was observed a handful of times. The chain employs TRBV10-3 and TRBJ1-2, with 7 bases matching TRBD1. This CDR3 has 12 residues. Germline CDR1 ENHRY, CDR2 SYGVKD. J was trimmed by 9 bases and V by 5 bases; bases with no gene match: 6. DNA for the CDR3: TGTGCCATCAGTACAGGGGACTTAAGCTACACCTTC. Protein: CAISTGDLSYTF.